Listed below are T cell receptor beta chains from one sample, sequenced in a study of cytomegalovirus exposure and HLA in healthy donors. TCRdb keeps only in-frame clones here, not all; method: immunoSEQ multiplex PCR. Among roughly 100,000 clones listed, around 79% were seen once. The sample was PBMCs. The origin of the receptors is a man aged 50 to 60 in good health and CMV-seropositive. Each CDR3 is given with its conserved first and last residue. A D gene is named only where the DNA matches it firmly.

TGTGCCAGCAGCCCACGGGAGGTGACAGATACGCAGTATTTT	CASSPREVTDTQYF	TRBJ2-3	TRBD2	TRBV6-1
TGTGCCAGTAGTATAGTAGCAGGGGGCTGGAAGACCCAGTACTTC	CASSIVAGGWKTQYF	TRBJ2-5	TRBD1	TRBV19
TGTGCCAGCTCACCCGGACAGGGGCAGGACGAGCAGTACTTC	CASSPGQGQDEQYF	TRBJ2-7	TRBD1	TRBV18
TGTGCCACCAGCCCTGGTCTAGCGGGAGCCTACAATGAGCAGTTCTTC	CATSPGLAGAYNEQFF	TRBJ2-1	TRBD2	TRBV15
TGTGCCAGCTCACCTCTAGACACTAGCTCCTACGAGCAGTACTTC	CASSPLDTSSYEQYF	TRBJ2-7	-	TRBV18
TGCGCCAGCAGCTTGGCCGGACAGAAGAGCTCCTACAATGAGCAGTTCTTC	CASSLAGQKSSYNEQFF	TRBJ2-1	-	TRBV5-1
TGTGCCAGCAGCAGGAGACGGATAGTAGAGACCCAGTACTTC	CASSRRRIVETQYF	TRBJ2-5	-	TRBV7-6
TGTGCCAGCAGGGGGGGTCTAGCGGGAGGGGAAAACGAGCAGTACTTC	CASRGGLAGGENEQYF	TRBJ2-7	TRBD2	TRBV9
TGTGCCAGCAGTTTTAATGTTCTGACGGGACAGGGGGCCTACGAGCAGTACTTC	CASSFNVLTGQGAYEQYF	TRBJ2-7	TRBD1	TRBV28
TGTGCCAGCAGCTTAGTAATAGCGGGAGATATCTCCTACAATGAGCAGTTCTTC	CASSLVIAGDISYNEQFF	TRBJ2-1	TRBD2	TRBV7-9